A single sample gave rise to the 17 T cell receptor beta chains below, sequenced in a study of blood T cell repertoires in COVID-19. The protocol was immunoSEQ multiplex PCR, while the TCRdb copy is restricted to in-frame clones and leaves out a portion. The sample shows around 200,000 clones, around 88% of them seen only once. What was sequenced was PBMCs or T cells enriched from blood (not recorded which). Source of these receptors: a woman aged 25 to 45 who had been exposed to COVID-19.

The V and J genes are TRBV16 and TRBJ2-7, with 9 bases lining up with TRBD1. Germline loops: CDR1 KGHSY, CDR2 FQNENV. J gave up 4 bases and V 4 bases, and 2 bases lay outside the gene matches. This CDR3 has 13 residues. For the CDR3, the DNA is TGTGCCAGCAGCCGGGACAGGGCGTACGAGCAGTACTTC. Protein sequence: CASSRDRAYEQYF.

CDR3 DNA: TGTGCCAGTAGTATAGTGGGCAGATTGGAGCAGTTCTTC. Its protein is CASSIVGRLEQFF. The V and J genes are TRBV19 and TRBJ2-1; D is ambiguous. This CDR3 has 13 amino acids. V lost 1 base and J 10 bases, leaving 11 bases between the germline ends. Per the germline V gene, CDR1 is LNHDA and CDR2 is SQIVND (reference sequence).

V is TRBV25-1 and J is TRBJ1-2; possibly TRBD1 for D (5 bases). This CDR3 contains 12 residues. With 4 bases removed from V and 4 bases from J, the gap between germline ends came to 7 bases. Per the germline V gene, CDR1 is MGHDK and CDR2 is SYGVNS. CDR3 residues: CASSAGGYGYTF. CDR3 in DNA: TGTGCCAGCAGTGCGGGGGGCTATGGCTACACCTTC.

This clone was seen more than once but under ten times. In DNA form, the CDR3 reads TGTGCCAGCAGCCTCGTAGGACAGGGTGATGGCTACACCTTC. It yields the protein CASSLVGQGDGYTF. The chain links TRBV6-6 to TRBJ1-2; TRBD1 agrees at 8 bases. The junction had 9 bases not matched to a gene; V was cut back by 6 bases and J by 6 bases. Looked up from germline, CDR1 is MNHNY and CDR2 is SVGAGI (reference sequence). This CDR3 spans 14 amino acids.

Comments on this clone: Other DNA sequences of this sample code for an identical CDR3. The CDR3 coding sequence is TGCGCCAGCAGCTTGGCGGGGTTCAGTGGCTACACCTTC. The encoded protein is CASSLAGFSGYTF. The chain joins TRBV5-1 to TRBJ1-2; no definite D call. Per germline, CDR1 SGHRS and CDR2 YFSETQ. The CDR3 contains 13 residues. Between the trimmed V and J ends, which lost 0 bases and 7 bases, there was a span of 10 bases.

The rearrangement links TRBV6-5 to TRBJ1-6; 8 bases agree with TRBD1. The germline CDR1 and CDR2 sequences are MNHEY and SVGAGI. J gave up 10 bases and V 0 bases, and 5 bases lay outside the gene matches. The CDR3 has 15 residues. The CDR3 protein is CASSYSSGGVSPLHF. CDR3 nucleotide sequence: TGTGCCAGCAGTTACTCGTCAGGGGGCGTGTCACCCCTCCACTTT.

This clone was seen once. The rearrangement joins TRBV9 to TRBJ2-4, with D possibly matching TRBD1 (6 bases). This CDR3 comprises 13 residues. Looked up from germline, CDR1 is SGDLS and CDR2 is YYNGEE. V was pared by 0 bases and J by 16 bases, with 17 bases between. DNA for the CDR3: TGTGCCAGCAGCGTAGGGCCCCTCGACAGGCACTACTTC. It specifies CASSVGPLDRHYF. Supplemented by reference TRBV9 and TRBJ2-4, the full variable domain reads DSGVTQTPKHLITATGQRVTLRCSPRSGDLSVYWYQQSLDQGLQFLIQYYNGEERAKGNILERFSAQQFPDLHSELNLSSLELGDSALYFCASSVGPLDRHYFGAGTRLSVL.

CDR3 in DNA: TGTGCCAGCTCACCGGGGACAGGGCTCGGCTACACCTTC. This encodes CASSPGTGLGYTF. The J gene is TRBJ1-2, the V gene TRBV18; 9 nucleotides line up with TRBD1. V was clipped by 3 bases and J by 8 bases; unmatched bases: 4. CDR3 size: 13 residues. CDR1 KGHSH and CDR2 LQKENI come from the germline V gene.

About this clone: One end of the junction is discordant with germline, which a read error may explain. The chain joins TRBV18 to TRBJ2-6, with TRBD1 matching 7 bases. The CDR3 spans 12 residues. Germline CDR1 reads KGHSH; CDR2 reads LQKENI. The CDR3 spells CASSPRQGPEIF. CDR3 nucleotides: TGTGCCAGCTCACCTAGACAGGGCCCGGAAATTTTC.

This sequence joins TRBV7-8 and TRBJ1-5; TRBD1 matches at 8 bases. CDR3 length: 16 amino acids. With 5 bases clipped from V and 1 base from J, the junction kept 7 bases outside the gene matches. CDR1 and CDR2 from the germline V gene are SGHVS and FQNEAQ. The CDR3, as DNA: TGTGCCAGCAGCCCCGGACAGGGTACGAGCAATCAGCCCCAGCATTTT. It encodes CASSPGQGTSNQPQHF.

The chain uses TRBV4-2 and TRBJ2-1, with D perhaps matching TRBD1 (5 bases). Germline CDR1 LGHNA, CDR2 YNFKEQ. This CDR3 region has 15 residues. V lost 1 base, J lost 9 bases, and 16 bases lay in between. The CDR3 spells CASSQGVVATGEQFF. For the CDR3, the DNA is TGTGCCAGCAGCCAAGGAGTGGTAGCAACAGGTGAGCAGTTCTTC.

With respect to this clone: It may be a read error: a sequence one base away is much more abundant. The rearrangement links TRBV3-1 (or the pseudogene TRBV3-2) to TRBJ2-7; 10 bases agree with TRBD1. The CDR3 totals 13 residues. V lost 4 bases and J lost 4; bases outside the gene matches: 1. Germline lookup yields CDR1 LGHDT and CDR2 YNNKEL (reference sequence). CDR3 loop: CASSPGQGYEQYF. The CDR3 region has the DNA TGTGCCAGCAGCCCGGGACAGGGGTACGAGCAGTACTTC.

This clone was seen a single time. The V and J genes are TRBV10-3 and TRBJ2-7, with TRBD1 matching over 8 bases. Germline V lookup: CDR1 ENHRY, CDR2 SYGVKD. The CDR3 totals 13 residues. The V gene end was trimmed by 7 bases and the J gene end by 6 bases; junction bases not matched to a gene: 8. The CDR3 region has the DNA TGTGCCATCAAAGGGACAGGCCTTCGCGAGCAGTACTTC. Its protein product is CAIKGTGLREQYF.

The chain employs TRBV18 and TRBJ1-5, with 9 bases that match TRBD1. Trimming at V came to 3 bases and at J to 1 base, leaving 4 bases not matched to a gene. The CDR3 is made up of 16 amino acids. Per germline, CDR1 KGHSH and CDR2 LQKENI. The CDR3 here is CASSPPGTGSNQPQHF. The CDR3 DNA reads TGTGCCAGCTCACCCCCCGGGACAGGGAGCAATCAGCCCCAGCATTTT.

This clone showed up just once. This chain connects TRBV3-1 (or the pseudogene TRBV3-2) to TRBJ1-5; the match to TRBD1 covers 9 bases. V was clipped by 3 bases and J by 6 bases; unmatched bases: 12. Germline lookup yields CDR1 LGHDT and CDR2 YNNKEL (reference sequence). This CDR3 has 17 amino acids. The CDR3 DNA follows: TGTGCCAGCAGCCAGGCTTCGGGACAGGGTTATTCTCAGCCCCAGCATTTT. It is translated as CASSQASGQGYSQPQHF.

In DNA form, the CDR3 reads TGTGCCAGCGGTAAATACAGGGGGCAACCAGATACGCAGTATTTT. As protein: CASGKYRGQPDTQYF. This chain connects TRBV19 to TRBJ2-3, with 9 positions matching TRBD1. CDR1 and CDR2 from the germline V gene are LNHDA and SQIVND (reference sequence). V shed 9 bases, J shed 4 bases, and the junction held 11 bases outside the gene matches. CDR3 size: 15 residues. Filled out from reference TRBV19 and TRBJ2-3, the complete variable domain reads DGGITQSPKYLFRKEGQNVTLSCEQNLNHDAMYWYRQDPGQGLRLIYYSQIVNDFQKGDIAEGYSVSREKKESFPLTVTSAQKNPTAFYLCASGKYRGQPDTQYFGPGTRLTVL.

The CDR3 DNA reads as TGTGCCAGCAGCCTCCAGGGGAACAGGGGGCAGAACACTGAAGCTTTCTTT. This sequence encodes CASSLQGNRGQNTEAFF. The chain employs TRBV4-2 and TRBJ1-1, with TRBD1 matching over 9 bases. The CDR3 runs to 17 residues. The germline gives CDR1 LGHNA, CDR2 YNFKEQ. With V trimmed by 4 bases and J by 1 base, 10 bases remained unmatched.